A selection of T cell receptor beta chains follows, all from one sample in a study of CD8 T cells in Susac syndrome. One entry per CDR3 protein results from TCRdb running MiXCR on the immunoSEQ multiplex PCR reads. The sample lists some 99,000 distinct CDR3 sequences, around 95% seen once, with more than 0.095% in the top ten. Sequences were obtained from CD4+ T cells from PBMCs. Receptors originate from a human donor in good health. The conserved cysteine and the conserved F or W are not part of the CDR3 here.

V | length | CDR3
TRBV7-9 | 12 | AIRTSSGANVLT
TRBV5-1 | 12 | ASRRTSGRYEQY
TRBV7-2 | 11 | ASGGVSTDTQY
TRBV7-9 | 13 | ASSYSAGGLETQY
TRBV29-1 | 9 | SVEGLAQQF
TRBV7-2 | 12 | ASSFKVSTDTQY
TRBV20-1 | 12 | SARPGTPNTEAF
TRBV4-3 | 12 | ASSPPRVGNEQF
TRBV10-2 | 11 | ASSDGDTGELF
TRBV18 | 11 | ASSPADSYEQY
TRBV2 | 13 | ASSRLQVTYNEQF
TRBV27 | 13 | ASSQTGQGRSPLH
TRBV30 | 12 | AWTRGARQETQY
TRBV6-6 | 12 | ASIHGGQGQPQH
TRBV28 | 11 | ASRRQVVDTQY
TRBV12-3/TRBV12-4 | 11 | ATRQGSYNEQF
TRBV5-1 | 12 | ASSPGQGGEKLF
TRBV28 | 12 | ASGTLGPVYGYT
TRBV6-5 | 11 | ASSWASLGTQY
TRBV7-2 | 12 | ASSLAGGGSEAF
TRBV19 | 11 | ASSGYTNEKLF
TRBV29-1 | 12 | SVEGDRENTEAF
TRBV20-1 | 11 | SARNLSTDTQY
TRBV28 | 12 | ASSFDWVGREQY
TRBV7-9 | 12 | ASSPGTENYGYT
TRBV5-1 | 13 | ASSLVGQITDTQY
TRBV29-1 | 8 | SVGDYEQY
TRBV24-1 | 12 | ATSDLLGGNEQF
TRBV5-1 | 12 | ASSLRTGSYGYT
TRBV6-6 | 12 | ASYTGTWLSPLH
TRBV7-9 | 12 | ASSLSSGTYEQY
TRBV19 | 11 | ASKAEERQPQH
TRBV18 | 13 | ASSPRAPEEGGYT
TRBV19 | 11 | ASSIPGSYEQY
TRBV29-1 | 11 | SVLDRGNNEQF
TRBV5-1 | 14 | ASSGQGRDYNYGYT
TRBV3-1 | 15 | ASSQGFGQGRGLYRT
TRBV19 | 12 | ASSGGGLGETQY
TRBV18 | 13 | ASSRTSGNHYEQY
TRBV12-3/TRBV12-4 | 15 | ASSLPTRAYASGELF
TRBV7-9 | 12 | ASSWTGTNQPQH
TRBV12-3/TRBV12-4 | 14 | ASSPWGSLNTGELF
TRBV2 | 13 | ASSEIGTGLETQY
TRBV7-2 | 15 | ASSLGTSGSRGYEQY
TRBV20-1 | 9 | SARYQETQY
TRBV30 | 13 | ACRTGTGRGHGYT
TRBV7-2 | 12 | ASSRTGEGYGYT
TRBV7-2 | 16 | ASSLESLGVGWNTEAF
TRBV7-2 | 12 | ASSLDGRGETQY
TRBV7-9 | 13 | ASLLGTTNTGELF
TRBV7-2 | 14 | ASSLQGGTGGSGYT
TRBV4-3 | 17 | ASSQDFPSLGGSGYEQY
TRBV9 | 13 | ASSVASLGTETQY
TRBV5-1 | 13 | ASSLGTGGTDTQY
TRBV12-3/TRBV12-4 | 13 | ASRPEGGATDTQY
TRBV20-1 | 10 | SAIGGPYEQY
TRBV5-1 | 11 | ASSLTADYGYT
TRBV30 | 11 | AWSEQNNSPLH
TRBV7-8 | 11 | ASSGSSGETQY